The TCR beta chain described here comes from a study of naive and memory T cell subsets. This clonotype has at least ten counts. The beta constant-region primer was an equimolar mix of two oligonucleotides covering TRBC1 and TRBC2. TCRdb reprocessed the UMI-ligation and nested PCR reads via MiXCR and lists one record per CDR3 protein. Of about 80,000 distinct CDR3 sequences detected, over 10% appear once; the ten largest clones hold over 0.75%. The clonotype comes from a human donor in good health. Sequencing input: central memory CD4+ T cells from blood.

CDR3 sequence (DNA): TGCAGTGCTAGGTCGCAGGGGGATAATTCACCCCTCCACTTT. It specifies CSARSQGDNSPLHF. V is TRBV20-1 and J is TRBJ1-6; 7 nucleotides align to TRBD1. V shed 3 bases and J 5 bases; nucleotides not matched to a gene: 4. The V gene's germline CDR1 is DFQATT and CDR2 SNEGSKA (reference sequence). The length of the CDR3 is 14 residues.